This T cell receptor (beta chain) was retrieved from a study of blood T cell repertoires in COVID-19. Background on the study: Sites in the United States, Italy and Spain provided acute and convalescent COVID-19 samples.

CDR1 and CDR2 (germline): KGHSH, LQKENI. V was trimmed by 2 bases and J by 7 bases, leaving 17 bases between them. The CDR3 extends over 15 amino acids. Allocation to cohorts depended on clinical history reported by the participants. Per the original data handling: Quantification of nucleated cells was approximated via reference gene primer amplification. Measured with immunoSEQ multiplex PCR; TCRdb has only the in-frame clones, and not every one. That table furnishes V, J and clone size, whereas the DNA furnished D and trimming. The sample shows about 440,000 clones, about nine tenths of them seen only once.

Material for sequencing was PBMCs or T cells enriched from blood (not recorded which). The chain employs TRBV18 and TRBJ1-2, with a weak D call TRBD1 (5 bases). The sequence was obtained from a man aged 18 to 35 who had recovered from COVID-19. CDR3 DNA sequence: TGTGCCAGCTCACCAGAGGATAGGGGTTCGGCTGGCTACACCTTC. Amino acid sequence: CASSPEDRGSAGYTF.